This section outlines one T cell receptor (beta chain) sequence together with its context. Primed by a sample-barcoded 5' primer and a J-beta primer mix, a second PCR proceeded for 7 to 11 cycles. TCRdb fed the 5' RACE reads into MiXCR, producing one record per CDR3 protein. The sample includes fewer than 950,000 distinct CDR3 sequences, roughly 53% seen only once; the top ten take 40% to 50%. The data stem from a study of blood T cells in healthy people across ages. This CDR3 is 14 amino acids long. Germline CDR1 reads WNHNN; CDR2 reads SYGVQD (reference sequence). The V call is TRBV10-1, the J call TRBJ2-5, with D perhaps TRBD1 or TRBD2 (5 bases each). The J call is in doubt because the DNA end fits TRBJ2-7 better. Sequenced material: blood. The receptor's source is a man aged 80 or over in good health. CDR3 loop: CASSESGRVYEQYF. Written as DNA, the CDR3 is TGCGCCAGCAGTGAGTCGGGACGGGTCTACGAGCAGTACTTC.